This TCR beta chain stems from a study of T-cell reconstitution after alpha-beta-depleted transplantation in children. Broader study findings: Surviving thymic progenitors and recipient T cells were the source of high TCRbeta diversity at day 60 in some patients. Roughly two months post-transplant, alpha-beta T cells reportedly originated from several hundred graft clones that had expanded.

Turning to this clonotype: Its antigen is undetermined.

For TCRbeta, the library was prepared with unique molecular identifiers. TCRdb analysed the PCR reads with MiXCR anew, one entry per CDR3 protein. Of roughly 100,000 distinct CDR3 sequences in the sample, 4.5% to 7.5% were seen once. V was shortened by 5 bases and J by 3 bases, with 20 bases between the two germline ends. The CDR3 spans 16 residues. Looked up from germline, CDR1 is MNHEY and CDR2 is SVGEGT. This chain joins TRBV6-2 or TRBV6-3 and TRBJ2-7, with D perhaps given as TRBD1 or TRBD2 (6 bases each). Sequenced material: PBMCs, mostly from graft donor cells, taken 60 days after TCRalphabeta/CD19-depleted stem cell transplant. This sequence was found in a female patient aged 2-9 years who had a stem cell transplant for Fanconi anemia, so the T cells may come from the graft donor. CDR3 bases: TGTGCCAGCAGTCGCCTCGGGGGCGGGGAAAACTACGAGCAGTACTTC. Translating it yields CASSRLGGGENYEQYF.